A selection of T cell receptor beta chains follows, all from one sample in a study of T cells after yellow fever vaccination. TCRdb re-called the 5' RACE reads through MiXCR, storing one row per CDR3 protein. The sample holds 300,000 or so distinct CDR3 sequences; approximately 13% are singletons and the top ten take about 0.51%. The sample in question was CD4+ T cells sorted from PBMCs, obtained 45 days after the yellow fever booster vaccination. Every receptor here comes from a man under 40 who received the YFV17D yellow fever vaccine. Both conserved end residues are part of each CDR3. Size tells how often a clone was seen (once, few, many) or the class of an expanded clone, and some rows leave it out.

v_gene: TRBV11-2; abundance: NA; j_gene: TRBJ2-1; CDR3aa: CASSLGGWAAPPYNEQFF
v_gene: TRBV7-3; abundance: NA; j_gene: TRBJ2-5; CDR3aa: CASSLKSWETQYF
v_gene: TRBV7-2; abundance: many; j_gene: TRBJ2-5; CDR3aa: CASSRDREETQYF
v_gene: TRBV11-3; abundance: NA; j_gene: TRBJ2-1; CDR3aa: CASSFSGTSSNNEQFF
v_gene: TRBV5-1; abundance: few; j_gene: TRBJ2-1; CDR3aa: CASSLIGGEQFF
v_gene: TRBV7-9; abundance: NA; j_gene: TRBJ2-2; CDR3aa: CASSLIVGRTGELFF
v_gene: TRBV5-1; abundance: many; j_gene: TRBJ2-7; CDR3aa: CASSWGDRAGHEQYF
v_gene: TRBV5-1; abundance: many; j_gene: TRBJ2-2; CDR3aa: CASSLAGTGELFF
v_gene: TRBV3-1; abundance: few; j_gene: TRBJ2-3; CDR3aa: CASSPYSGRPTDTQYF
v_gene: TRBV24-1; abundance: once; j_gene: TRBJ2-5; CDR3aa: CATSDSLAGDQETQYF
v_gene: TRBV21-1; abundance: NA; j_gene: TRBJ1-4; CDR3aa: CASSPAPKTGGCEKLFF
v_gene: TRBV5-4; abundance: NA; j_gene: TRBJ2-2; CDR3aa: CASSGAGVNTGELFF
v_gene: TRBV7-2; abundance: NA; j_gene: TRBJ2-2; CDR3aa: CASSFRETGELFF
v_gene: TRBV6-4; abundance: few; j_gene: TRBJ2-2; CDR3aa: CASSESSGPGTGELFF
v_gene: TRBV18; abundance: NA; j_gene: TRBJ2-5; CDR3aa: CASSQTDVGTQYF
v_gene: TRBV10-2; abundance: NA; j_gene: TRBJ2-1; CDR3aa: CASSKSGGNEQFF
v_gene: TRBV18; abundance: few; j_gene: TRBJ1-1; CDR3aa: CASSPASGNTEAFF
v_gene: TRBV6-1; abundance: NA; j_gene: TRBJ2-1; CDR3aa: CASRPGGRVDNEQFF
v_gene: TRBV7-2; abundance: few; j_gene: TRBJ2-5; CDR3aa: CASSLVPTHKETQYF
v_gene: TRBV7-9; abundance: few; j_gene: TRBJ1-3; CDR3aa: CASSLVVASGNTIYF
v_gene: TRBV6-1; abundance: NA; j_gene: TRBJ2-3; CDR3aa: CASSELGGNTDTQYF
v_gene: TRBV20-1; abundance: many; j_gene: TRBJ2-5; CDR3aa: CSAEEGGDMGTQYF
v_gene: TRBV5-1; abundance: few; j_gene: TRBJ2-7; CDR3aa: CASSSPGTSGLTTYEQYF
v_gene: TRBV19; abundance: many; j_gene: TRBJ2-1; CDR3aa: CASKGQNYNEQFF
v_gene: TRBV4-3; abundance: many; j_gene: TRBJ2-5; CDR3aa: CASSQERRETQYF
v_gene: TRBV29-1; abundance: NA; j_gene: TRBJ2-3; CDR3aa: CSGSLAGSTDTQYF
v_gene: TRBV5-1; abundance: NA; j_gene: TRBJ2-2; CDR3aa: CASSPGGNGELFF
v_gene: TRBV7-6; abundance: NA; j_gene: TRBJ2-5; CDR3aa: CASSGQTSLQETQYF
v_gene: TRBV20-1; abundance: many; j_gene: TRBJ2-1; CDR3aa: CSARSRGPDEQFF
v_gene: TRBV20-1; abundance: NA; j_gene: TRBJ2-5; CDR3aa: CSARSSGETQYF
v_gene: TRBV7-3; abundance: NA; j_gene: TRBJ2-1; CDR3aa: CASSLGGGAAIYNEQFF
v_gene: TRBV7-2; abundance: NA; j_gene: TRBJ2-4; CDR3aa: CASSVRTVSKNIQYF
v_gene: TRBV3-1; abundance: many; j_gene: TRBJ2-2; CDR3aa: CASSNDGTRNTGELFF
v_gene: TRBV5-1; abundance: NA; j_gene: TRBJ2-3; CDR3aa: CASSLEILGVTADTQYF
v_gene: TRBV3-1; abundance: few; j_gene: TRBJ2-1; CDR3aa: CASSQEGKGTYNEQFF
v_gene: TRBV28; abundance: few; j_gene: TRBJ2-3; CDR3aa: CASTSGSTDTQYF